This entry describes one T cell receptor (beta chain). Its cognate antigen is unknown. The data derive from a study of CD8+ T cells in alopecia areata. Study information: After 6 to 18 months of tofacitinib, follow-up continued 6 months off drug. The authors scored treated patients' severity by affected scalp percentage.

The CDR3 is 13 residues long. The germline gives CDR1 SGHAT, CDR2 FQDESV (reference sequence). Trimming left V 4 bases short and J 4 bases short, with 8 bases between. Treatment in this sample: oral pan-JAK inhibitor, 5-10 mg twice daily. Study-wide points: Sequence data from scalp samples additionally include resident alphabeta T cells of normal skin.

Sequencing templates came from extracted RNA that was reverse transcribed into cDNA. Here immunoSEQ multiplex PCR was the method, and the copy in TCRdb shows in-frame clones only, minus some. The sample consists of a few hundred thousand clones, 35% to 40% of them appearing once. The V call is TRBV11-1, the J call TRBJ1-5; D is perhaps TRBD1 (6 bases). This TCR was recovered from a human donor with alopecia areata. The material sequenced was CD4+ T cells sorted from blood, taken between weeks 30 and 35, from a patient treated with tofacitinib. CDR3 sequence reads: CASSWTENQPQHF. The CDR3 bases are TGTGCCAGCAGCTGGACAGAGAATCAGCCCCAGCATTTT. The whole variable domain, remainder taken from reference TRBV11-1 and TRBJ1-5, is EAEVAQSPRYKITEKSQAVAFWCDPISGHATLYWYRQILGQGPELLVQFQDESVVDDSQLPKDRFSAERLKGVDSTLKIQPAELGDSAMYLCASSWTENQPQHFGDGTRLSIL.